This entry concerns a single T cell receptor beta chain. The specificity of this receptor is unknown. No much larger clonotype is one base removed from it; base qualities were not supplied. This record comes from a study of OX40 agonist ivuxolimab in advanced cancers. About the study as a whole: The costimulatory receptor OX40 (CD134) was targeted by ivuxolimab, a fully human IgG2 agonistic monoclonal antibody. Prior anti-PD-1, anti-PD-L1 or anti-CTLA-4 therapy was permitted, and less than 45% of dose-escalation patients had received checkpoint inhibitors. Three dose-escalation patients achieved partial responses, one with hepatocellular carcinoma and two with cutaneous melanoma. The purpose of peripheral TCRbeta sequencing was to test whether ivuxolimab changed TCR sequence diversity and led to clonal T-cell expansion. Of the approximately 54 dose-escalation patients, hepatocellular carcinoma was present in around 20, melanoma in some 15, renal cell carcinoma in 9 and head and neck cancer in 9. Intravenous ivuxolimab was administered to patients every 2 weeks at six dose levels: 0.01, 0.1, 0.3, 1.5, 3 and 10 mg/kg. In the dose-escalation cohort, over 65% of patients were male, and the mean age was around 60 years, with a range of roughly 20 to 80. The monotherapy dose-escalation portion (N of about 57 patients) of the phase I ivuxolimab trial is reported in the paper.

Study-wide findings and limitations: At doses from 0.1 to 3.0 mg/kg, clonal expansion was seen in both CD4+ and CD8+ blood T cells between baseline and week 6. In partial responders in the 0.1-3.0 mg/kg groups, normalized peripheral clonal expansion was found to be among the lowest, especially among CD8+ T cells. After ivuxolimab, CD8+ T cells had more expanded clones than CD4+ T cells on average. The antigen specificity of the peripheral T cells that underwent clonal expansion was not determined. Low levels of normalized T-cell clonal expansion were also seen in some patients who did not respond.

Patients with a history of autoimmune disease or receiving systemic immunosuppression were excluded from the trial. Peripheral blood for TCR sequencing was collected from all dose cohorts at baseline, on cycle 4 day 1, and on cycle 7 day 1. The samples were drawn from a first-in-human, open-label, multicenter phase I dose-escalation trial of ivuxolimab. Adults with locally advanced or metastatic melanoma, renal cell carcinoma, hepatocellular carcinoma or head and neck squamous cell carcinoma were enrolled in the trial. CD4+ and CD8+ T cells were sorted separately from peripheral blood before TCR sequencing. Genomic DNA was extracted from sorted cells for sequencing of the TCRbeta CDR3 region. The immunoSEQ Assay was used to sequence the TCRbeta CDR3 regions. In TCRdb, the immuneACCESS table is reduced to in-frame sequences with V and J assigned. These tables do not hold every clone; where another copy was compared, an unresolved V gene accounts for under half, and the others remain unexplained. The sample yields tens of thousands of clones; roughly 80% were counted once. Around 2.9% of the sample is held by the ten biggest clonotypes.

Its CDR3 holds 16 amino acids, cysteine through phenylalanine. CDR3 DNA only is kept here, 48 bases in frame from base 1. The germline V gene specifies MDHEN as CDR1 and SYDVKM as CDR2. Germline trimming amounts to 6 bases on V and 4 bases on J, with 13 as the count of junction bases outside the gene matches. The chain uses TRBV28 and TRBJ2-5; TRBD2 lines up with 8 middle nucleotides. Sequenced here: CD4+ or CD8+ T cells sorted from blood, sampled in a trial of the OX40 agonist ivuxolimab. The sequence was collected from an adult with an advanced solid tumor such as melanoma, head and neck, liver or kidney cancer. The CDR3 reads CASRPIREGGSETQYF. The DNA reads as follows: TGTGCCAGCAGACCAATTCGGGAGGGGGGGTCAGAGACCCAGTACTTC.